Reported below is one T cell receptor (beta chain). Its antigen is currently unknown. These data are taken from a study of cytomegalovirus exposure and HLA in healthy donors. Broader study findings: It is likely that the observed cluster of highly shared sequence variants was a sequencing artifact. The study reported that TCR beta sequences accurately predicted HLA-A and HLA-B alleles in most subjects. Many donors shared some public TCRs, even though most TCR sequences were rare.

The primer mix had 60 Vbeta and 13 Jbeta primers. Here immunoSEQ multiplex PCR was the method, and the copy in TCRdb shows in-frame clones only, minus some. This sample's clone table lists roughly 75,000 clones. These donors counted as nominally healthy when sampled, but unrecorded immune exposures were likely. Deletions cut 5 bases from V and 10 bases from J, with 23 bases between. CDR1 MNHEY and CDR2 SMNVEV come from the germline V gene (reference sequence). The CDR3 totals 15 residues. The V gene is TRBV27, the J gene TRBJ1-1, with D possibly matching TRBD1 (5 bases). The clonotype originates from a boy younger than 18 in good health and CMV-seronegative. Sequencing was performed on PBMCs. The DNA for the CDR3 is TGTGCCAGCAGTCCACTACCAACGGGGGTACGAGCAGCTTTCTTT. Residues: CASSPLPTGVRAAFF.